Listed here are 31 T cell receptor beta chains from one sample, sequenced in a study of early T cells in non-severe SARS-CoV-2 infection. TCRdb passed the 5' RACE reads through MiXCR, listing each CDR3 protein once. The data contain around 84,000 distinct CDR3 sequences, under 11% of them seen just once; the ten biggest clones take up around 7.5%. The material was whole blood, obtained at baseline. Receptor source: an adult who was a healthcare worker with PCR-confirmed SARS-CoV-2 infection or an uninfected control (not recorded which).

The gene calls are TRBV20-1 and TRBJ2-7; 9 bases align to TRBD1. J gave up 5 bases and V 7 bases, and 9 bases lay outside the gene matches. CDR3 length: 13 residues. The germline gives CDR1 DFQATT, CDR2 SNEGSKA (reference sequence). The DNA of the CDR3 is TGCAGTGAGAGGGGACAGGGCCCGAACGAGCAGTACTTC. This translates into CSERGQGPNEQYF.

This clonotype was recorded a few times. The chain joins TRBV28 to TRBJ2-7, with D perhaps matching TRBD1 (8 bases). The germline V gene encodes CDR1 MDHEN and CDR2 SYDVKM. V was clipped by 6 bases and J by 5 bases, with 17 bases between them. The CDR3 extends over 14 amino acids. This CDR3 is CASRAGQAGNEQYF. Written as DNA, the CDR3 is TGTGCCAGCAGAGCGGGACAGGCGGGGAACGAGCAGTACTTC.

The chain combines TRBV15 with TRBJ1-1; 7 bases are a match to TRBD1. Germline trimming cut 4 bases from V and 1 base from J; bases unmatched to any gene: 6. Per germline, CDR1 LNHNV and CDR2 YYDKDF (reference sequence). The CDR3 loop spans 15 amino acids. CDR3 nucleotide sequence: TGTGCCACCAGCACCCGACAGGGTAGGAACACTGAAGCTTTCTTT. It translates to CATSTRQGRNTEAFF.

This clonotype was counted ten times or more. The chain couples TRBV2 to TRBJ2-6; no firm D call. Trimming cost V 4 bases and J 3 bases, with 1 base left between them. This CDR3 region has 12 residues. Per the germline V gene, CDR1 is SNHLY and CDR2 is FYNNEI. The CDR3 sequence: CASSGGANVLTF. The CDR3 DNA is TGTGCCAGCAGTGGTGGGGCCAACGTCCTGACTTTC.

This clonotype has at least ten counts. The chain links TRBV3-1 to TRBJ2-7; TRBD1 aligns across 7 bases. CDR3 size: 12 residues. The V and J ends lost 4 bases and 5 bases, in that order; junction bases with no gene match: 2. Germline V gives CDR1 LGHDT, CDR2 YNNKEL (reference sequence). DNA of the CDR3: TGTGCCAGCAGCCTAACAGGGGACGAGCAGTACTTC. This translates into CASSLTGDEQYF.

This rearrangement joins TRBV5-1 to TRBJ1-3; D not resolved. Germline values: CDR1 SGHRS, CDR2 YFSETQ. CDR3 size: 14 residues. Trimming took off 0 bases at V and 1 base at J, with 5 bases between the two ends. The CDR3 protein is CASSLVGSGNTIYF. DNA for the CDR3: TGCGCCAGCAGCTTGGTGGGATCTGGAAACACCATATATTTT.

This clonotype was recorded a few times. J is TRBJ2-7 and V is TRBV3-1; no firm D call. This CDR3 is built from 13 residues. Germline V gene data show CDR1 as LGHDT and CDR2 as YNNKEL (reference sequence). Trimming took off 1 base at V and 3 bases at J, with 7 bases between the two ends. CDR3 in amino acids: CASSQALGYEQYF. Here the CDR3 DNA reads TGTGCCAGCAGCCAAGCTCTTGGCTACGAGCAGTACTTC.

This clonotype was observed at least ten times. This rearrangement joins TRBV7-9 to TRBJ1-4, with TRBD1 matching 10 bases. Trimming removed 4 bases from V and 7 bases from J; junction bases left unmatched: 6. Germline assignment: CDR1 SEHNR and CDR2 FQNEAQ (reference sequence). There are 15 residues in the CDR3. CDR3 sequence (DNA): TGTGCCAGCAGCTCAACCGGGACAGGGGCTGAAAAACTGTTTTTT. It specifies CASSSTGTGAEKLFF. Combining the CDR3 with reference TRBV7-9 and TRBJ1-4 gives the whole variable domain DTGVSQNPRHKITKRGQNVTFRCDPISEHNRLYWYRQTLGQGPEFLTYFQNEAQLEKSRLLSDRFSAERPKGSFSTLEIQRTEQGDSAMYLCASSSTGTGAEKLFFGSGTQLSVL.

The chain is built from TRBV24-1 and TRBJ1-1, with 7 bases fitting TRBD1. Germline V gene lookup returns CDR1 KGHDR and CDR2 SFDVKD. J was trimmed by 5 bases and V by 2 bases; bases with no gene match: 1. CDR3 length equals 13 residues. CDR3 loop: CATSDYRGTEAFF. DNA for the CDR3: TGTGCCACCAGTGATTACAGGGGAACTGAAGCTTTCTTT.

In its sample, this clonotype was seen many times. The CDR3: CASRTGGEQFF. For the CDR3, the DNA is TGTGCCAGCAGAACCGGGGGGGAGCAGTTCTTC. The V gene is TRBV6-6, the J gene TRBJ2-1; 7 bases align to TRBD2. This CDR3 has 11 residues. Trimming took 6 bases from V and 10 from J; bases not matched to a gene: 3. Germline V gene lookup returns CDR1 MNHNY and CDR2 SVGAGI (reference sequence).

This clonotype turned up a few times. The chain is built from TRBV28 and TRBJ2-4; 10 bases align to TRBD2. Unmatched junction bases numbered 6, after V lost 6 bases and J lost 4 bases. The CDR3 covers 15 residues. Germline CDR1 and CDR2: MDHEN and SYDVKM. CDR3 sequence (DNA): TGTGCCAGCAGCCCCAGCGGGAGGGGTAAAAACATTCAGTACTTC. Protein: CASSPSGRGKNIQYF.

At least ten counts were recorded for this clonotype. The chain employs TRBV5-5 and TRBJ1-1, with a weak D call TRBD1 (6 bases). Germline V gives CDR1 SGHKS, CDR2 YYEKEE (reference sequence). The V end was cut by 4 bases, the J end by 3 bases, with 13 bases between. The CDR3 runs to 14 residues. CDR3 region: CASSLQGVDTEAFF. The CDR3 region has the DNA TGTGCCAGCAGCCTACAGGGAGTCGACACTGAAGCTTTCTTT.

The chain employs TRBV15 and TRBJ1-3; tentatively, D is TRBD1 (6 bases). The CDR3 is 15 residues long. CDR1 and CDR2 from the germline V gene are LNHNV and YYDKDF (reference sequence). V was clipped by 5 bases and J by 0 bases, with 11 bases between them. In DNA, the CDR3 is TGTGCCACCAGCGCACAGGGCAACTCTGGAAACACCATATATTTT. This gives the protein CATSAQGNSGNTIYF. Supplemented by reference TRBV15 and TRBJ1-3, the full variable domain reads DAMVIQNPRYQVTQFGKPVTLSCSQTLNHNVMYWYQQKSSQAPKLLFHYYDKDFNNEADTPDNFQSRRPNTSFCFLDIRSPGLGDTAMYLCATSAQGNSGNTIYFGEGSWLTVV.

This clonotype has ten or more counts. The limits of the CDR3 on the DNA are not certain, so only TCRdb's listed CDR3 is given. The J gene is TRBJ2-7, the V gene TRBV27; TRBD1, the D gene given by the table, was not confirmed from the DNA. From its first to its last residue, the CDR3 has 14 amino acids. Germline V gene sequence: CDR1 MNHEY, CDR2 SMNVEV (reference sequence). The CDR3 is CASSFRGRRYEQYF.

There are many counts of this clonotype. This chain joins TRBV2 and TRBJ2-1; D is ambiguous. Per the germline V gene, CDR1 is SNHLY and CDR2 is FYNNEI. Trimming stripped 4 bases from V and 0 bases from J, with 7 bases between. CDR3 length equals 14 residues. Here the CDR3 reads CASSVASSYNEQFF. The CDR3 DNA reads as TGTGCCAGCAGTGTTGCGAGCTCCTACAATGAGCAGTTCTTC.

This clonotype was observed a handful of times. This sequence joins TRBV7-9 and TRBJ2-7, with D possibly being TRBD2 (6 bases). Germline lookup yields CDR1 SEHNR and CDR2 FQNEAQ (reference sequence). The CDR3 is made up of 15 amino acids. V was shortened by 2 bases and J by 11 bases, with 22 bases between the two germline ends. The CDR3 reads CASSLSPVGGLPEYF. CDR3 DNA: TGTGCCAGCAGCTTATCACCCGTCGGAGGGCTACCTGAGTACTTC.

This clonotype has a count of ten or more. The gene calls are TRBV5-6 and TRBJ2-1, with D tentatively TRBD1 or TRBD2 (5 bases each). The CDR3 extends over 15 amino acids. The germline CDR1 and CDR2 sequences are SGHDT and YYEEEE. V lost 1 base, J lost 4 bases, and 12 bases lay in between. The CDR3 DNA reads as TGTGCCAGCAGCTTGTATAGGGACCAATACAATGAGCAGTTCTTC. Its protein product is CASSLYRDQYNEQFF.

This clonotype was observed a few times. V usage is TRBV5-6 and J usage is TRBJ1-2; D not resolved. Germline V CDR1 and CDR2: SGHDT, YYEEEE. This CDR3 comprises 14 residues. The V end was cut by 1 base, the J end by 4 bases, with 11 bases between. CDR3: CASSLRWQIYGYTF. In nucleotides, the CDR3 is TGTGCCAGCAGCTTGAGGTGGCAGATCTATGGCTACACCTTC.

This clonotype was detected only a few times. The V gene is TRBV7-9, the J gene TRBJ1-1; TRBD1 might be the D (6 bases). The CDR3 is 15 amino acids. Germline lookup yields CDR1 SEHNR and CDR2 FQNEAQ (reference sequence). Trimming took off 3 bases at V and 0 bases at J, with 11 bases between the two ends. The CDR3 DNA sequence: TGTGCCAGCAGCTTTGGGGGGCAGATGAACACTGAAGCTTTCTTT. Translating it yields CASSFGGQMNTEAFF.

A few counts support this clonotype. The chain is built from TRBV18 and TRBJ1-2; D is ambiguous. Germline CDR1 KGHSH, CDR2 LQKENI. V lost 4 bases and J lost 5, with 11 bases in between. There are 13 residues in the CDR3. CDR3 bases: TGTGCCAGCTCACAAGGAACAGCGTATGGCTACACCTTC. Translated, it gives CASSQGTAYGYTF.

This clonotype was detected ten times or more. The chain combines TRBV27 with TRBJ2-1, with D perhaps matching TRBD1 or TRBD2 (5 bases each). CDR1 and CDR2 (germline): MNHEY, SMNVEV (reference sequence). Trimming shortened V by 3 bases and J by 6 bases, and 15 bases separated the two germline ends. The CDR3 is made up of 15 amino acids. Written as DNA, the CDR3 is TGTGCCAGCAGTTTCGCGCAGGGACGTATCAATGAGCAGTTCTTC. Residues: CASSFAQGRINEQFF.

This clonotype was detected a few times. The chain combines TRBV20-1 with TRBJ2-1; a possible D gene is TRBD2 (5 bases). CDR1 and CDR2 (germline): DFQATT, SNEGSKA (reference sequence). The CDR3 sequence is 13 residues long. V was trimmed by 4 bases and J by 9 bases, leaving 16 bases between them. The CDR3 is CSATGLSASEQFF. The CDR3 nucleotides are TGCAGTGCTACCGGACTCTCCGCATCTGAGCAGTTCTTC.

This clonotype was seen ten or more times. The CDR3 loop reads CASSYPGGHQPQHF. The CDR3 DNA reads as TGTGCCAGCAGTTATCCAGGGGGTCATCAGCCCCAGCATTTT. The genes are TRBV6-2 or TRBV6-3 and TRBJ1-5, with 7 bases aligning to TRBD1. The junction had 4 bases not matched to a gene; V was cut back by 3 bases and J by 5 bases. The CDR3 runs 14 residues. CDR1 is MNHEY and CDR2 is SVGEGT in the germline V gene.

Many counts were recorded for this clonotype. The rearrangement joins TRBV7-9 to TRBJ2-7, with TRBD1 matching over 11 bases. The CDR3 contains 14 residues. Germline CDR1 is SEHNR and CDR2 is FQNEAQ (reference sequence). The junction had 4 bases not matched to a gene; V was cut back by 4 bases and J by 5 bases. CDR3 protein: CASSSGTGGNEQYF. The CDR3 coding sequence is TGTGCCAGCAGCTCCGGGACAGGGGGGAACGAGCAGTACTTC.

This clonotype was seen ten or more times. This chain joins TRBV20-1 and TRBJ2-1, with TRBD2 identical over 10 bases. CDR1 DFQATT and CDR2 SNEGSKA come from the germline V gene (reference sequence). V was clipped by 8 bases and J by 2 bases; unmatched bases: 6. CDR3 length equals 14 residues. The CDR3 bases are TGCAGTCAAACCGGGACTAGCGCCTACAATGAGCAGTTCTTC. Protein product: CSQTGTSAYNEQFF.

This clonotype was found a few times. This chain links TRBV29-1 with TRBJ1-1, with no clear D. The CDR3 consists of 10 residues. Trimming left V 4 bases short and J 6 bases short, with 6 bases between. Germline values: CDR1 SQVTM, CDR2 ANQGSEA. The chain's CDR3 is CSVVLAEAFF. For the CDR3, the DNA is TGCAGCGTTGTTTTGGCTGAAGCTTTCTTT. The full variable domain, completed using reference TRBV29-1 and TRBJ1-1, is SAVISQKPSRDICQRGTSLTIQCQVDSQVTMMFWYRQQPGQSLTLIATANQGSEATYESGFVIDKFPISRPNLTFSTLTVSNMSPEDSSIYLCSVVLAEAFFGQGTRLTVV.

The table lists this clonotype with many counts. This sequence joins TRBV7-6 and TRBJ2-1, with a tentative D call TRBD2 (6 bases). Between the trimmed V and J ends, which lost 1 base and 2 bases, there was a span of 15 bases. CDR3 length: 17 amino acids. Germline assignment: CDR1 SGHVS and CDR2 FNYEAQ. The DNA of the CDR3 is TGTGCCAGCAGCTTAGGGCTCTCCGGGAGCACCTACAATGAGCAGTTCTTC. Translation: CASSLGLSGSTYNEQFF.

This chain uses TRBV20-1 with TRBJ2-1; TRBD2 matches 11 bases. The germline V gene has CDR1 DFQATT and CDR2 SNEGSKA (reference sequence). Trimming took 6 bases from V and 4 from J; bases not matched to a gene: 8. The CDR3 totals 15 residues. CDR3: CSAHSGTSGYNEQFF. The CDR3 DNA reads as TGCAGTGCCCACTCCGGGACTAGCGGTTACAATGAGCAGTTCTTC.

This sequence joins TRBV12-3 or TRBV12-4 and TRBJ2-6, with D unresolved. The CDR3 has 18 residues. The V and J ends lost 5 bases and 0 bases respectively, with 17 bases between them. CDR3 protein: CASSGRTEPLSGANVLTF. CDR3 bases: TGTGCCAGCAGTGGGCGGACCGAACCCCTCTCTGGGGCCAACGTCCTGACTTTC.

There are a few counts of this clonotype. This chain joins TRBV28 and TRBJ1-1, with unresolved D. Germline V gene sequence: CDR1 MDHEN, CDR2 SYDVKM. The V gene lost 4 bases and the J gene lost 4 bases, with 19 bases spanning the gap. The CDR3 has 16 residues. As DNA, the CDR3 is TGTGCCAGCAGTTCGTGGAGGATGGAGCGACTCACTGAAGCTTTCTTT. Its translation: CASSSWRMERLTEAFF.

Only a few counts were recorded for this clonotype. V gene TRBV20-1 combines with J gene TRBJ2-1, with 8 bases that match TRBD1. V shed 0 bases, J shed 8 bases, and the junction held 15 bases outside the gene matches. This CDR3 is built from 17 residues. Germline CDR1 DFQATT, CDR2 SNEGSKA (reference sequence). The CDR3 DNA reads TGCAGTGCTAGAGATCCAATATGGACAGGGCCTGGCTATGAGCAGTTCTTC. This gives the protein CSARDPIWTGPGYEQFF.